The TCR beta chain described here comes from a study of blood T cell repertoires in COVID-19. Trimming removed 4 bases from V and 2 bases from J, with 25 bases in between. Germline V gene data show CDR1 as LGHNA and CDR2 as YNFKEQ. The CDR3 is 19 amino acids. Profiled with immunoSEQ multiplex PCR; TCRdb holds only in-frame clones, not every one. The sample has hundreds of thousands of clones, 65% to 90% seen once. V is TRBV4-2 and J is TRBJ2-3, with D perhaps TRBD2 (8 bases). Sequences were obtained from peripheral blood. The TCR sequence derives from a woman in her forties or fifties with acute or convalescent COVID-19. Here the CDR3 DNA reads TGTGCCAGCAGCCGGATAATACAGGGGTCGGGGGGGAACACAGATACGCAGTATTTT. Protein sequence: CASSRIIQGSGGNTDTQYF.